This note documents a single TCR beta chain sequence. This sample is drawn from a study of blood T cell repertoires in COVID-19. Turning to the study itself: COVID-19 samples collected from the United States, Italy and Spain covered acute and convalescent phases.

Authors' data handling: Amplification with reference gene primers provided the estimates of nucleated cell counts. Method: immunoSEQ multiplex PCR; TCRdb's copy keeps in-frame clones and lacks some. From that table come the V and J calls and clone size; the DNA was used to work out D and trimming. The data show 40,000 to 55,000 clones, with around four fifths seen just once and under 6.5% held by the top ten. Germline V gives CDR1 MNHEY, CDR2 SMNVEV (reference sequence). The length of the CDR3 is 14 residues. V lost 2 bases, J lost 3 bases, and 11 bases lay in between. Study members were between about 18 and 89 years old and lived in 20 to 30 US regions. Clinical history as reported by participants underpinned cohort assignment.

What was sequenced was PBMCs or T cells enriched from blood (not recorded which). This rearrangement joins TRBV27 to TRBJ2-7; possible D gene TRBD2, 5 bases. This clonotype originated in a woman between 45 and 60 years old with acute COVID-19. The CDR3 DNA reads TGTGCCAGCAGTTTAAAAGGGAGCCGCTACGAGCAGTACTTC. It codes for CASSLKGSRYEQYF.